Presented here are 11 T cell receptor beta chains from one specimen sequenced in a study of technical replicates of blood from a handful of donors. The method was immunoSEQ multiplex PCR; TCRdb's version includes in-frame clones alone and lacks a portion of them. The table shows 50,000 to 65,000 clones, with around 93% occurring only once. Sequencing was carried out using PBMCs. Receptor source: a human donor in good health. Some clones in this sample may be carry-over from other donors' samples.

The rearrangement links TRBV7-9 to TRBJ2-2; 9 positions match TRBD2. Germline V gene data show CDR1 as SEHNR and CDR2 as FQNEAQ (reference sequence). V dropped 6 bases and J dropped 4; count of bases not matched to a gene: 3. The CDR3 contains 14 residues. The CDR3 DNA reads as TGTGCCAGCAGTCCTAGCGGGGTCACCGGGGAGCTGTTTTTT. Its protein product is CASSPSGVTGELFF. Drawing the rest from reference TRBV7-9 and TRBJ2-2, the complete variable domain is DTGVSQNPRHKITKRGQNVTFRCDPISEHNRLYWYRQTLGQGPEFLTYFQNEAQLEKSRLLSDRFSAERPKGSFSTLEIQRTEQGDSAMYLCASSPSGVTGELFFGEGSRLTVL.

The CDR3 region is CASSWDTTYEQYF. The CDR3 DNA is TGCGCCAGCAGCTGGGACACAACCTACGAGCAGTACTTC. The V call is TRBV5-1, the J call TRBJ2-7, with D possibly matching TRBD1 (6 bases). The CDR3 extends over 13 amino acids. V lost 3 bases and J 2 bases, leaving 9 bases between the germline ends. In germline, CDR1 is SGHRS, CDR2 YFSETQ.

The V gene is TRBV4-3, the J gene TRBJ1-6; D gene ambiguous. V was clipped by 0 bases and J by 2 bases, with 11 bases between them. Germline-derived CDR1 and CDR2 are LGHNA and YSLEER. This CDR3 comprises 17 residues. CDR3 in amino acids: CASSQDGRQPYNSPLHF. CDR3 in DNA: TGCGCCAGCAGCCAAGATGGGCGCCAGCCCTATAATTCACCCCTCCACTTT.

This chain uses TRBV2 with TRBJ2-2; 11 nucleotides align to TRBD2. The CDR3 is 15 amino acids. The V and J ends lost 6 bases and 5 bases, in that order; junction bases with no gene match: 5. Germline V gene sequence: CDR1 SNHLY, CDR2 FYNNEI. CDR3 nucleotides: TGTGCCAGCAGCATAATAGCGGGGGGGACCGGGGAGCTGTTTTTT. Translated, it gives CASSIIAGGTGELFF.

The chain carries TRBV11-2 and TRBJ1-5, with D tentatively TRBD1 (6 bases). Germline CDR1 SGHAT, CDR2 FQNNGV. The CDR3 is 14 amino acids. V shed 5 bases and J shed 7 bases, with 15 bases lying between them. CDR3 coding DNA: TGTGCCAGCAGCATGGACAGTTCAAGACAGCCCCAGCATTTT. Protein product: CASSMDSSRQPQHF.

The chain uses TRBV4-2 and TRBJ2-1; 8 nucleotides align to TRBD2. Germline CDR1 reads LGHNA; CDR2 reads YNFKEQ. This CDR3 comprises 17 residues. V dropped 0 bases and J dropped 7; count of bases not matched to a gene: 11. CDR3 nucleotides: TGTGCCAGCAGCCAAGATCTGGTTGCGGGGGGCGGAAATGAGCAGTTCTTC. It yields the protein CASSQDLVAGGGNEQFF.

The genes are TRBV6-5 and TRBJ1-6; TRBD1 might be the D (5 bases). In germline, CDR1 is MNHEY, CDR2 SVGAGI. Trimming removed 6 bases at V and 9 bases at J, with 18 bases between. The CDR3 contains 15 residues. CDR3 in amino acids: CASRTGSGYGSPLHF. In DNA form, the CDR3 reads TGTGCCAGCAGAACAGGTTCGGGCTACGGTTCACCCCTCCACTTT.

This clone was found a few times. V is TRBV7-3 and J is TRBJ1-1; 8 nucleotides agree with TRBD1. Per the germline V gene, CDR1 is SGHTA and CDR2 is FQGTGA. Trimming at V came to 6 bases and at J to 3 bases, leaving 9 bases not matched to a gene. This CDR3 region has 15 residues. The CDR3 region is CASRAGGIGDTEAFF. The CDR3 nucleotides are TGTGCCAGCAGGGCAGGGGGCATCGGGGACACTGAAGCTTTCTTT.

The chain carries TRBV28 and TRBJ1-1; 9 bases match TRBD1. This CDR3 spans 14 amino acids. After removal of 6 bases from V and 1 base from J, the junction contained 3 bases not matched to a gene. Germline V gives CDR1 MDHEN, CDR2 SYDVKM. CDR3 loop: CASSLGQGNTEAFF. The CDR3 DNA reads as TGTGCCAGCAGCCTGGGACAGGGGAACACTGAAGCTTTCTTT.

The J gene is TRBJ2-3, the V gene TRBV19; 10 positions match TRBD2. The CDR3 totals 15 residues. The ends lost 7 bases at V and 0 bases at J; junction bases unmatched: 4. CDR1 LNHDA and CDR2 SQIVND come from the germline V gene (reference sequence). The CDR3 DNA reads TGTGCCAGTAATTTAGCGGGGGGTAGCACAGATACGCAGTATTTT. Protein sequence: CASNLAGGSTDTQYF.

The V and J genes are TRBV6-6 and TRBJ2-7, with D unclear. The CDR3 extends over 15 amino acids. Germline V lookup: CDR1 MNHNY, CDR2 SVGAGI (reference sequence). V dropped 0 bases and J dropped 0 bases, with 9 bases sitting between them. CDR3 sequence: CASSYSAGLSYEQYF. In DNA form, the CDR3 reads TGTGCCAGCAGTTACTCTGCAGGCCTCTCCTACGAGCAGTACTTC.